The 32 T cell receptor beta chains below come from one sample, sequenced in a study of technical replicates of blood from four donors. Profiling relied on immunoSEQ multiplex PCR, and the TCRdb table lists in-frame clones only, not all of them. The table shows 95,000 or so clones, with roughly 96% occurring only once. Specimen: T cells isolated from PBMCs. These TCRs come from a human donor in good health.

The chain uses TRBV7-2 and TRBJ1-1; D uncertain. With 4 bases removed from V and 7 bases from J, the gap between germline ends came to 16 bases. This CDR3 has 14 amino acids. The germline V gene encodes CDR1 SGHTA and CDR2 FQGNSA. The CDR3 DNA reads TGTGCCAGCAGCTCTCCTGCTCCAACCTATGAAGCTTTCTTT. Protein sequence: CASSSPAPTYEAFF.

The DNA for the CDR3 is TGTGCCAGCAGTTTCGGGCAGAAAGGACAGGGGGGGACTGAAGCTTTCTTT. It is translated as CASSFGQKGQGGTEAFF. This chain connects TRBV28 to TRBJ1-1; 10 bases line up with TRBD1. J was trimmed by 5 bases and V by 3 bases; bases with no gene match: 12. CDR1 is MDHEN, CDR2 SYDVKM, per germline. The CDR3 is 17 residues long.

V is TRBV6-6 and J is TRBJ2-1; TRBD1 might be the D (5 bases). CDR3 length equals 14 residues. Germline V lookup: CDR1 MNHNY, CDR2 SVGAGI (reference sequence). V lost 2 bases to trimming and J lost 7 bases, with 12 bases between them. Written as DNA, the CDR3 is TGTGCCAGCAGTTACCGCCAGGGCCGGAATGAGCAGTTCTTC. Translated: CASSYRQGRNEQFF.

This chain joins TRBV5-1 and TRBJ2-3; 9 bases line up with TRBD1. Germline CDR1 reads SGHRS; CDR2 reads YFSETQ. Losses at the gene ends were 4 bases for V and 6 bases for J; bases not matched to a gene: 9. The CDR3 extends over 15 amino acids. The chain's CDR3 is CASSVGQGRVDTQYF. Here the CDR3 DNA reads TGCGCCAGCAGCGTCGGACAGGGGAGGGTGGATACGCAGTATTTT. Full variable domain (rest looked up from reference TRBV5-1 and TRBJ2-3): KAGVTQTPRYLIKTRGQQVTLSCSPISGHRSVSWYQQTPGQGLQFLFEYFSETQRNKGNFPGRFSGRQFSNSRSEMNVSTLELGDSALYLCASSVGQGRVDTQYFGPGTRLTVL.

The V call is TRBV30, the J call TRBJ1-5; 9 bases match TRBD1. Germline loops: CDR1 GTSNPN, CDR2 SVGIG (reference sequence). The CDR3 has 14 amino acids. Germline trimming cut 1 base from V and 4 bases from J; bases unmatched to any gene: 2. Here the CDR3 reads CAWSAGQGNQPQHF. The CDR3 DNA sequence: TGTGCCTGGAGTGCAGGACAGGGGAATCAGCCCCAGCATTTT.

The chain employs TRBV4-1 and TRBJ1-1, with D maybe TRBD1 (5 bases). This CDR3 comprises 15 residues. Germline-derived CDR1 and CDR2 are MGHRA and YSYEKL. V was shortened by 1 base and J by 1 base, with 10 bases between the two germline ends. The CDR3 DNA follows: TGCGCCAGCAGCCAAGGGTGGGGGGGGAACACTGAAGCTTTCTTT. Amino acids: CASSQGWGGNTEAFF.

For this clone: At one end the junction does not follow the germline gene, possibly because of a read error. In DNA, the CDR3 is TGTGCCAGCAGCTTAGGAACGCGGCCGAAGTTC. Translation gives CASSLGTRPKF. This rearrangement joins TRBV11-3 to TRBJ2-7; no firm D call. This CDR3 comprises 11 residues. Germline V gene data show CDR1 as SGHNT and CDR2 as YENEEA.

The chain employs TRBV4-1 and TRBJ1-4; 9 positions match TRBD1. With 1 base clipped from V and 6 bases from J, the junction kept 6 bases outside the gene matches. CDR3 length: 16 amino acids. Germline V gene lookup returns CDR1 MGHRA and CDR2 YSYEKL. In DNA, the CDR3 is TGCGCCAGCAGCCAAGGACGGGACAGGGAGCATGAAAAACTGTTTTTT. Its translation is CASSQGRDREHEKLFF.

This clone has a handful of counts. This chain links TRBV30 with TRBJ1-1; maybe TRBD1 (5 bases). Germline V lookup: CDR1 GTSNPN, CDR2 SVGIG (reference sequence). The CDR3 has 11 amino acids. V dropped 1 base and J dropped 9 bases, with 9 bases sitting between them. In DNA form, the CDR3 reads TGTGCCTGGAGTGGGGGGGGAAAAGCTTTCTTT. This sequence encodes CAWSGGGKAFF.

The chain joins TRBV4-3 to TRBJ2-3; possibly TRBD1 for D (6 bases). The germline V and J ends were trimmed by 0 bases and 2 bases, with 12 bases remaining between them. The germline V gene has CDR1 LGHNA and CDR2 YSLEER. The length of the CDR3 is 16 residues. In DNA, the CDR3 is TGCGCCAGCAGCCAAGATCTCGGGACATCCACAGATACGCAGTATTTT. It codes for CASSQDLGTSTDTQYF.

The V call is TRBV19, the J call TRBJ2-5; D remains ambiguous. This CDR3 is 17 amino acids long. V was pared by 4 bases and J by 5 bases, with 23 bases between. Germline CDR1 and CDR2: LNHDA and SQIVND (reference sequence). In DNA, the CDR3 is TGTGCCAGTAGTACCCCTCTATCGGCAGGTTATTCTGAGACCCAGTACTTC. Encoded protein: CASSTPLSAGYSETQYF.

The CDR3 reads CATSAGGRGADTQYF. As DNA, the CDR3 is TGTGCCACCTCAGCGGGAGGGAGAGGTGCAGATACGCAGTATTTT. The rearrangement links TRBV6-5 to TRBJ2-3; 10 bases are shared with TRBD2. V dropped 10 bases and J dropped 4; count of bases not matched to a gene: 11. Germline loops: CDR1 MNHEY, CDR2 SVGAGI. This CDR3 spans 15 amino acids.

This clone showed up just once. This chain links TRBV13 with TRBJ2-5, with D perhaps matching TRBD1 (6 bases). The CDR3 sequence is 15 residues long. V gave up 1 base and J gave up 0 bases, with 9 bases separating them. Germline CDR1 PRHDT, CDR2 FYEKMQ (reference sequence). CDR3 amino acids: CASSLATGYQETQYF. The CDR3 bases are TGTGCCAGCAGCTTAGCTACAGGGTACCAAGAGACCCAGTACTTC.

This chain connects TRBV5-5 to TRBJ2-1, with 10 bases identical to TRBD2. CDR3 length: 16 amino acids. J lost 8 bases, V lost 4 bases, and 12 bases had no gene match. In germline, CDR1 is SGHKS, CDR2 YYEKEE (reference sequence). The CDR3 DNA follows: TGTGCCAGCAGCCCTATCCCTAGCGGGAGTAGGGATGAGCAGTTCTTC. It translates to CASSPIPSGSRDEQFF.

This chain uses TRBV7-2 with TRBJ2-3; D is possibly TRBD2 (6 bases). The length of the CDR3 is 16 residues. The V and J ends lost 3 bases and 2 bases respectively, with 15 bases between them. Germline CDR1 reads SGHTA; CDR2 reads FQGNSA. The CDR3 sequence is CASSLLDGRYTDTQYF. The CDR3, as DNA: TGTGCCAGCAGCTTGCTAGATGGGAGGTACACAGATACGCAGTATTTT.

The chain joins TRBV27 to TRBJ2-7; D might be TRBD2 (5 bases). Trimming took off 4 bases at V and 5 bases at J, with 18 bases between the two ends. This CDR3 has 15 residues. Germline lookup yields CDR1 MNHEY and CDR2 SMNVEV (reference sequence). Here the CDR3 reads CASSSLGGEHHEQYF. The DNA of the CDR3 is TGTGCCAGCAGTTCTTTAGGAGGTGAGCACCACGAGCAGTACTTC.

V and J are TRBV5-1 and TRBJ1-2, with 9 bases that match TRBD1. Germline V gene sequence: CDR1 SGHRS, CDR2 YFSETQ. There are 16 residues in the CDR3. V lost 0 bases and J lost 2; bases outside the gene matches: 5. CDR3 residues: CASSLDRQGVNYGYTF. The CDR3 DNA is TGCGCCAGCAGCTTGGATAGACAGGGGGTCAACTATGGCTACACCTTC.

This clone was found a few times. The chain employs TRBV5-1 and TRBJ2-2; 9 bases are a match to TRBD1. The CDR3 length is 16 residues. CDR1 is SGHRS and CDR2 is YFSETQ in the germline V gene. The J segment lost 6 bases and the V segment lost 0 bases, leaving 6 bases of the junction unmatched. The CDR3 DNA follows: TGCGCCAGCAGCTTGGAGGACAGGGGAGGAGCCGGGGAGCTGTTTTTT. Its protein is CASSLEDRGGAGELFF.

In its sample, this clone was seen once. V is TRBV27 and J is TRBJ2-7; 9 nucleotides match TRBD1. The CDR3 runs to 15 residues. V shed 7 bases, J shed 3 bases, and the junction held 10 bases outside the gene matches. Germline V CDR1 and CDR2: MNHEY, SMNVEV (reference sequence). The CDR3 region has the DNA TGTGCCAGCATGGCCCCGGGACAGGGACTCTACGAGCAGTACTTC. As protein: CASMAPGQGLYEQYF.

The genes are TRBV28 and TRBJ2-6, with 12 bases lining up with TRBD1. The CDR3 is 19 amino acids. The V gene end was trimmed by 8 bases and the J gene end by 2 bases; junction bases not matched to a gene: 13. The germline V gene has CDR1 MDHEN and CDR2 SYDVKM. The CDR3, as DNA: TGTGCCAGCTTCCCTACGTATGGGACAGGGGGCGCTGGGGCCAACGTCCTGACTTTC. Amino acids: CASFPTYGTGGAGANVLTF.

The chain couples TRBV18 to TRBJ2-6, with D uncertain. Germline V gives CDR1 KGHSH, CDR2 LQKENI. Trimming cost V 2 bases and J 6 bases, with 14 bases left between them. The CDR3 has 16 residues. This CDR3 reads CASSPFQASQANVLTF. CDR3 DNA sequence: TGTGCCAGCTCACCATTTCAGGCCTCTCAGGCCAACGTCCTGACTTTC.

CDR3 protein: CASSPVAGEGANGYTF. In DNA form, the CDR3 reads TGTGCCAGCAGCCCCGTCGCAGGGGAGGGAGCTAATGGCTACACCTTC. The J gene is TRBJ1-2, the V gene TRBV7-9; possibly TRBD1 for D (6 bases). The germline V and J ends were trimmed by 5 bases and 6 bases, with 22 bases remaining between them. There are 16 residues in the CDR3. The germline CDR1 and CDR2 sequences are SEHNR and FQNEAQ (reference sequence). Full variable domain (outside the CDR3, taken from reference TRBV7-9 and TRBJ1-2): DTGVSQNPRHKITKRGQNVTFRCDPISEHNRLYWYRQTLGQGPEFLTYFQNEAQLEKSRLLSDRFSAERPKGSFSTLEIQRTEQGDSAMYLCASSPVAGEGANGYTFGSGTRLTVV.

The rearrangement joins TRBV15 to TRBJ2-7; the match to TRBD2 covers 10 bases. Unmatched junction bases numbered 3, after V lost 0 bases and J lost 4 bases. The CDR3 runs to 15 residues. Germline values: CDR1 LNHNV, CDR2 YYDKDF (reference sequence). CDR3 nucleotides: TGTGCCACCAGCAGAGATTCAGCGGGAGGGTACGAGCAGTACTTC. Amino acids: CATSRDSAGGYEQYF.

The sample holds one count of this clone. The chain uses TRBV29-1 and TRBJ1-2, with 8 bases matching TRBD1. There are 14 residues in the CDR3. Trimming took 3 bases from V and 7 from J; bases not matched to a gene: 10. The germline V gene encodes CDR1 SQVTM and CDR2 ANQGSEA. CDR3 sequence reads: CSVEADRVASGYTF. As DNA, the CDR3 is TGCAGCGTTGAGGCGGACAGGGTAGCCTCTGGCTACACCTTC.

This rearrangement joins TRBV7-6 to TRBJ2-1; tentatively, D is TRBD2 (6 bases). V was clipped by 5 bases and J by 1 base, with 12 bases between them. The germline CDR1 and CDR2 sequences are SGHVS and FNYEAQ. The CDR3 length is 15 residues. CDR3 in amino acids: CASSGGSGSYNEQFF. The CDR3 DNA is TGTGCCAGCAGCGGGGGTAGCGGATCCTACAATGAGCAGTTCTTC.

This chain connects TRBV10-3 to TRBJ2-5; TRBD1 might be the D (6 bases). V lost 2 bases to trimming and J lost 5 bases, with 18 bases between them. Per the germline V gene, CDR1 is ENHRY and CDR2 is SYGVKD. This CDR3 spans 16 amino acids. The DNA of the CDR3 is TGTGCCATCAGTGAGCCGAAAGGGGGAGTAGCCGAGACCCAGTACTTC. Protein sequence: CAISEPKGGVAETQYF.

The rearrangement uses TRBV18 and TRBJ2-1; D is unresolved. V was shortened by 5 bases and J by 0 bases, with 11 bases between the two germline ends. The CDR3 contains 15 residues. In germline, CDR1 is KGHSH, CDR2 LQKENI. The CDR3 reads CASSVMHSSYNEQFF. The CDR3, as DNA: TGTGCCAGCTCAGTCATGCATAGCTCCTACAATGAGCAGTTCTTC.

This clone showed up just once. The genes are TRBV19 and TRBJ1-5; no clear D gene. Trimming took off 4 bases at V and 4 bases at J, with 17 bases between the two ends. CDR1 LNHDA and CDR2 SQIVND come from the germline V gene (reference sequence). The CDR3 loop spans 16 amino acids. In nucleotides, the CDR3 is TGTGCCAGTAGTACCAAATGGACTCGCCAGAATCAGCCCCAGCATTTT. Its translation is CASSTKWTRQNQPQHF.

This chain uses TRBV11-3 with TRBJ2-1; D is possibly TRBD1 (7 bases). CDR1 is SGHNT and CDR2 is YENEEA in the germline V gene. The CDR3 extends over 15 amino acids. V lost 8 bases and J 0 bases, leaving 14 bases between the germline ends. CDR3 region: CASDPGGSSYNEQFF. CDR3 in DNA: TGTGCCAGCGACCCAGGGGGGAGCTCCTACAATGAGCAGTTCTTC.

This clone was picked up one time. The genes are TRBV27 and TRBJ2-7; D not resolved. The CDR3 sequence is 16 residues long. V dropped 8 bases and J dropped 0 bases, with 20 bases sitting between them. CDR1 and CDR2 (germline): MNHEY, SMNVEV (reference sequence). The CDR3: CASQVLGGSSSYEQYF. DNA of the CDR3: TGTGCCAGCCAAGTCTTAGGCGGTTCGAGCTCCTACGAGCAGTACTTC.

J is TRBJ2-7 and V is TRBV7-3, with a possible D match to TRBD1 (6 bases). Per the germline V gene, CDR1 is SGHTA and CDR2 is FQGTGA. Trimming left V 2 bases short and J 2 bases short, with 13 bases between. CDR3 length equals 15 residues. CDR3 sequence: CASSLGGGRTYEQYF. CDR3 in DNA: TGTGCCAGCAGCTTAGGGGGCGGACGAACCTACGAGCAGTACTTC.

The chain couples TRBV4-1 to TRBJ2-1; TRBD2 matches at 7 bases. This CDR3 is 17 amino acids long. From germline, CDR1 is MGHRA and CDR2 YSYEKL. J lost 13 bases, V lost 0 bases, and 18 bases had no gene match. The CDR3 DNA reads as TGCGCCAGCAGCCAAGATATTTTGTGGGACTACAAAAAACAACAGTTCTTC. Protein: CASSQDILWDYKKQQFF.